This TCR beta chain was retrieved from a study of response to subunit inactivated influenza vaccine. Study-level findings and limits: Authors suggested each seasonal flu vaccination may recruit only limited numbers of new T cells.

The CDR3 sequence is 13 residues long. The ends lost 7 bases at V and 4 bases at J; junction bases unmatched: 4. TCRdb reanalysed the RT-PCR reads using MiXCR and keeps one entry per CDR3 protein. The profile shows roughly 290,000 distinct CDR3 sequences, 21% of them singletons. This clonotype was seen a few times. Its antigen remains unidentified. The TCR comes from a man in his fifties or sixties who received an inactivated influenza vaccine. The sequencing here drew on PBMCs from blood, taken about 20 months after vaccination. The chain couples TRBV12-3 or TRBV12-4 to TRBJ2-1; TRBD1 agrees at 7 bases. The CDR3 region is CASTWDRYNEQFF. In nucleotides, the CDR3 is TGTGCCAGCACCTGGGACAGATACAATGAGCAGTTCTTC.